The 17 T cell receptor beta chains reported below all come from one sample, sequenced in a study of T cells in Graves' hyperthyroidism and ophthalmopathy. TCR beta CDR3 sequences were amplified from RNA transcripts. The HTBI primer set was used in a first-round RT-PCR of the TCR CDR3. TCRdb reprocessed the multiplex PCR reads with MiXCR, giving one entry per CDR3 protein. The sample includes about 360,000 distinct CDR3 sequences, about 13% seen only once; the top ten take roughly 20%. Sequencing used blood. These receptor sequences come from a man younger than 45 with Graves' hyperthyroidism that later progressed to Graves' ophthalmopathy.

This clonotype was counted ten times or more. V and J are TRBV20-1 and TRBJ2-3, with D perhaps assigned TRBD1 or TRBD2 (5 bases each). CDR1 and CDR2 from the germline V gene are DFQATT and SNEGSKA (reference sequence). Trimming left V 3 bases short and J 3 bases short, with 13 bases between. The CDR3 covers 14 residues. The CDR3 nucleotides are TGCAGTGCTAGGTGGGGGTGGGGGACAGATACGCAGTATTTT. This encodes CSARWGWGTDTQYF.

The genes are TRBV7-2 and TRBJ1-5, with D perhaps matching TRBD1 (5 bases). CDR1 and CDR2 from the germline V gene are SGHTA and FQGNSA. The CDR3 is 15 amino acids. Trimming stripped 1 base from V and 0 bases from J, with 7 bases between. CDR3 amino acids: CASSLGGVSNQPQHF. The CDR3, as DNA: TGTGCCAGCAGCTTAGGGGGGGTTAGCAATCAGCCCCAGCATTTT.

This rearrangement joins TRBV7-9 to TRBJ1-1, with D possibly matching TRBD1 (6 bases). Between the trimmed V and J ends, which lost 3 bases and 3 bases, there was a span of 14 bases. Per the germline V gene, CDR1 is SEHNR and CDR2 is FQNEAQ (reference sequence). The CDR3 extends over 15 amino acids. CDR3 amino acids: CASSFYDRLYTEAFF. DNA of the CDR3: TGTGCCAGCAGCTTCTATGACAGGTTATACACTGAAGCTTTCTTT.

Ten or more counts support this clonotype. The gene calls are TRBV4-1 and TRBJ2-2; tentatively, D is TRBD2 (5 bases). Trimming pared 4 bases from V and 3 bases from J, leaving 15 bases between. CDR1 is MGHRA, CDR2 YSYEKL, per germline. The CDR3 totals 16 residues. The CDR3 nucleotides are TGCGCCAGCAGCCCCGCGGGCGGCTTGGACACCGGGGAGCTGTTTTTT. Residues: CASSPAGGLDTGELFF.

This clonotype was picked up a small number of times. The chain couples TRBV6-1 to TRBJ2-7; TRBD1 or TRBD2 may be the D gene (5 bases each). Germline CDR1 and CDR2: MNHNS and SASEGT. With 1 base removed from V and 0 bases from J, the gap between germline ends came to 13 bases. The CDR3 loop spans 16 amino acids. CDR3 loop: CASSEDRDLSSYEQYF. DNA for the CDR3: TGTGCCAGCAGTGAAGATCGGGACCTAAGCTCCTACGAGCAGTACTTC.

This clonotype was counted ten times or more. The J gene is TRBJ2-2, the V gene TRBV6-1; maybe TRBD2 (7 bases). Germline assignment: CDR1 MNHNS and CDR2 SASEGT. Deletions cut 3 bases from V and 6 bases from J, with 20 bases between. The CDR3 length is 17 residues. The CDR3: CASSDAGAITFPGELFF. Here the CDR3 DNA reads TGTGCCAGCAGTGACGCGGGGGCCATAACGTTTCCCGGGGAGCTGTTTTTT.

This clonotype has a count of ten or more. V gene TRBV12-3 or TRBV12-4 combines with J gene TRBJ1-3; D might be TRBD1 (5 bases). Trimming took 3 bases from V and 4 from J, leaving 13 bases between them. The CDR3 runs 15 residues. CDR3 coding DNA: TGTGCCAGCAGTTTGGGAGGGGTTGCGGGAAACACCATATATTTT. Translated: CASSLGGVAGNTIYF.

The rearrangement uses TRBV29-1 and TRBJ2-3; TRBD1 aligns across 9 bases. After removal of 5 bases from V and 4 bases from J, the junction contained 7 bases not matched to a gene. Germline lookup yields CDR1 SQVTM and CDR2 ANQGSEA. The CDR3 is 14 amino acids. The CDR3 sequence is CSVTTGGPADTQYF. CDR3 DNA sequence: TGCAGCGTTACCACAGGGGGCCCGGCAGATACGCAGTATTTT.

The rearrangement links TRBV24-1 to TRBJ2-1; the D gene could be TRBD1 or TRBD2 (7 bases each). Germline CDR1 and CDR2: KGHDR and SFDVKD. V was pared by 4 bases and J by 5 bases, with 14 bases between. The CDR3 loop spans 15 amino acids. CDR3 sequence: CATSETGRGHNEQFF. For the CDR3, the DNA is TGTGCCACCAGTGAAACGGGGAGGGGGCACAATGAGCAGTTCTTC.

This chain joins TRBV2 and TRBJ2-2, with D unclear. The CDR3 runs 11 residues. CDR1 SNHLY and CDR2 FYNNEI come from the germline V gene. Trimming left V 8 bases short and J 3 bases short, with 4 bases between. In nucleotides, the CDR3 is TGTGCCAGCGCATACACCGGGGAGCTGTTTTTT. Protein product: CASAYTGELFF.

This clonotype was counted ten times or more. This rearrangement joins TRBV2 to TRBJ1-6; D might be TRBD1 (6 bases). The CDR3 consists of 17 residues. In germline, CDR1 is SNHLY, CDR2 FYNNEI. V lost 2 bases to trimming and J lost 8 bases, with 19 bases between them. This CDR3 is CASSETTGPTLYSPLHF. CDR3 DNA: TGTGCCAGCAGTGAAACCACAGGGCCGACGTTATATTCACCCCTCCACTTT.

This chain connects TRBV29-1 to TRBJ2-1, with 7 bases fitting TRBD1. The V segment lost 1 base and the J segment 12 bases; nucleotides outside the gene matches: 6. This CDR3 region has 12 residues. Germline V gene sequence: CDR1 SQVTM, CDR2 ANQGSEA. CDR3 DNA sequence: TGCAGCGTTGAAGTTGAGGGGGCTGGGCAGTTCTTC. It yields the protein CSVEVEGAGQFF.

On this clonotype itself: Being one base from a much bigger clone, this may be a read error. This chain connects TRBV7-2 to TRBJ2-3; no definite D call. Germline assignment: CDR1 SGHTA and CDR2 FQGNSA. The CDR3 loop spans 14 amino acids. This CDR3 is CASSSSSPKDTQCF. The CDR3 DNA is TGTGCCAGCAGCTCGTCTTCTCCTAAAGATACGCAGTGTTTT.

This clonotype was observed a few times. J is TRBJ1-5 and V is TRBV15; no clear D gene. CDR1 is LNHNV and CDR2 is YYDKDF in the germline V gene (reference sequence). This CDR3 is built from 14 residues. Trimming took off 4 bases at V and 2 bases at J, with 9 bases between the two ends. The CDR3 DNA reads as TGTGCCACCAGCAAAGTCGCGGGCAATCAGCCCCAGCATTTT. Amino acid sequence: CATSKVAGNQPQHF. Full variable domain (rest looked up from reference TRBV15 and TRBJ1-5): DAMVIQNPRYQVTQFGKPVTLSCSQTLNHNVMYWYQQKSSQAPKLLFHYYDKDFNNEADTPDNFQSRRPNTSFCFLDIRSPGLGDTAMYLCATSKVAGNQPQHFGDGTRLSIL.

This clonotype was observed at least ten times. The CDR3 protein is CASSDAPLGIANTGELFF. CDR3 bases: TGTGCCAGCAGCGACGCCCCTCTGGGGATCGCGAACACCGGGGAGCTGTTTTTT. J is TRBJ2-2 and V is TRBV11-2; D unresolved. V lost 5 bases and J 0 bases, leaving 19 bases between the germline ends. This CDR3 spans 18 amino acids. Germline V lookup: CDR1 SGHAT, CDR2 FQNNGV.

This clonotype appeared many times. This CDR3 is CASSPNRGPVQPQHF. The CDR3 DNA reads as TGTGCCAGCAGTCCGAACAGGGGGCCGGTACAGCCCCAGCATTTT. The chain combines TRBV12-3 or TRBV12-4 with TRBJ1-5; TRBD1 aligns across 9 bases. This CDR3 is built from 15 residues. Losses at the gene ends were 5 bases for V and 7 bases for J; bases not matched to a gene: 9.

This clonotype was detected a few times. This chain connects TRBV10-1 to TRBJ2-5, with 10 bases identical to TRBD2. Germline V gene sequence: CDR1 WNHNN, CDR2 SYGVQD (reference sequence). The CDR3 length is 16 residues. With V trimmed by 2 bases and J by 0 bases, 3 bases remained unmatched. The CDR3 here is CASSERLAGDQETQYF. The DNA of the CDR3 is TGCGCCAGCAGTGAGCGGCTAGCGGGGGACCAAGAGACCCAGTACTTC.